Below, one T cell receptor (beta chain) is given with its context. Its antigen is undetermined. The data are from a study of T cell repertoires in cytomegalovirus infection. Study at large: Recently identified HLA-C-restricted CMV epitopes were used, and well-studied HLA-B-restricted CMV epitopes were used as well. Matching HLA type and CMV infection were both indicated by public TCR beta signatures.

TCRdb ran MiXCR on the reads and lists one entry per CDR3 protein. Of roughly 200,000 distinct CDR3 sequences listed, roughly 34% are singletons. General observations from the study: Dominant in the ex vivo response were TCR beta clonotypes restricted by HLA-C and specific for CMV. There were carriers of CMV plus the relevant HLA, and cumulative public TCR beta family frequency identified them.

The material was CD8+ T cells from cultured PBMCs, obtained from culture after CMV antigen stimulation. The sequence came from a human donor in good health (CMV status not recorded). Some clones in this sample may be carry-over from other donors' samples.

The CDR3 DNA reads TGCAGTGCTAGAGCATATCCCGCCCAAGATACTAGCGGGCTTTCCTACGAGCAGTACTTC. Its protein is CSARAYPAQDTSGLSYEQYF. The chain combines TRBV20-1 with TRBJ2-7; 9 positions match TRBD2. This CDR3 contains 20 residues. Looked up from germline, CDR1 is DFQATT and CDR2 is SNEGSKA (reference sequence). With V trimmed by 1 base and J by 1 base, 20 bases remained unmatched.